This note documents a single TCR beta chain sequence. A read error may produce the germline difference seen at one junction end. The CDR3 extends over 14 amino acids. CDR1 and CDR2 (germline): DFQATT, SNEGSKA (reference sequence). TCRdb reprocessed the RT-PCR reads via MiXCR and lists one record per CDR3 protein. This table holds more than 550,000 distinct CDR3 sequences, around 14% found once. V gene TRBV20-1 combines with J gene TRBJ2-3; D gene ambiguous. The clonotype was recovered from a female donor in good health, serving as a healthy control. Input material: memory CD4+ T cells from blood. DNA of the CDR3: TGCAGTGCTAGAGCCCCGGACCGCACAGATTCGCAGTATTTT. This gives the protein CSARAPDRTDSQYF.